This TCR beta chain was recovered during a study of cytomegalovirus exposure and HLA in healthy donors. The wider study: One earlier analysis, a look at 180 million or so T cells, found some 100 million unique TCR beta sequences.

With 60 Vbeta and 13 Jbeta primers, the PCR was carried out. Sequenced by immunoSEQ multiplex PCR; TCRdb stores in-frame clones only, minus some. Of about 160,000 clones in the sample, approximately 77% were seen once. The CDR3 consists of 16 residues. V trimming: 5 bases; J trimming: 5 bases; junction bases outside the gene matches: 12. The germline V gene encodes CDR1 ENHRY and CDR2 SYGVKD. The sequenced sample consisted of PBMCs. V and J are TRBV10-3 and TRBJ1-1, with TRBD1 identical over 9 bases. The receptor comes from a female donor in good health and CMV-seronegative. CDR3 sequence reads: CAISLDRGSVKTEAFF. CDR3 DNA sequence: TGTGCCATCAGTTTAGACAGGGGGAGTGTCAAGACTGAAGCTTTCTTT.